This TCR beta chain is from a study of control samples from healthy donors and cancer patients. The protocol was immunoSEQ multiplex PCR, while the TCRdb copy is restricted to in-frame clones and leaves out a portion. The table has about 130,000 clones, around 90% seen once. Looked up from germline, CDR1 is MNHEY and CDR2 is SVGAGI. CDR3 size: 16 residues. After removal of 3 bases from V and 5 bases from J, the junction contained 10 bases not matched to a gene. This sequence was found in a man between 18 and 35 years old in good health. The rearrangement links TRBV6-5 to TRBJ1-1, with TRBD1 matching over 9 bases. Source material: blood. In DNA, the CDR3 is TGTGCCAGCAGTTATTTCATCGGGACAGGGAGGACTGAAGCTTTCTTT. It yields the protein CASSYFIGTGRTEAFF.